These 8 T cell receptor beta chains originate from one sample sequenced in a study of blood T cell repertoires in COVID-19. Using immunoSEQ multiplex PCR, the repertoire was profiled, and TCRdb retains in-frame clones only, with some absent. The data contain about 170,000 clones, roughly 80% of them singletons. The sequencing sample was made of peripheral blood. The source is a woman aged 80 or older with acute or convalescent COVID-19.

The rearrangement links TRBV19 to TRBJ1-2; a weak D match, TRBD1 (6 bases). The CDR3 totals 15 residues. Per the germline V gene, CDR1 is LNHDA and CDR2 is SQIVND (reference sequence). The V end lost 5 bases, the J end lost 6 bases, and 19 bases lay between the germline ends. Here the CDR3 reads CASSGGYGTINGYTF. The CDR3 bases are TGTGCCAGTAGTGGAGGATACGGGACAATCAATGGCTACACCTTC.

V and J are TRBV5-4 and TRBJ1-2, with D perhaps matching TRBD1 (6 bases). Germline V lookup: CDR1 SGHNT, CDR2 YYREEE (reference sequence). The CDR3 length is 14 residues. The ends were cut back, 1 base at V and 7 bases at J, with 14 bases in the middle. CDR3 sequence reads: CASSLTGKSIGYTF. The CDR3 DNA reads TGTGCCAGCAGCTTGACAGGGAAATCTATTGGCTACACCTTC.

The DNA for the CDR3 is TGTGCCAGCAGAAGGACAGGGGACTATGGCTACACCTTC. This encodes CASRRTGDYGYTF. The chain combines TRBV7-9 with TRBJ1-2; 9 nucleotides align to TRBD1. V was pared by 6 bases and J by 3 bases, with 2 bases of the junction left unmatched. Germline V gives CDR1 SEHNR, CDR2 FQNEAQ (reference sequence). This CDR3 is 13 amino acids long.

The gene calls are TRBV6-2 or TRBV6-3 and TRBJ2-1; 11 nucleotides match TRBD2. The CDR3 has 15 amino acids. V dropped 0 bases and J dropped 8; count of bases not matched to a gene: 3. CDR1 and CDR2 (germline): MNHEY, SVGEGT. The CDR3: CASSYSTSGRDEQFF. The CDR3 coding sequence is TGTGCCAGCAGTTACTCAACTAGCGGGAGAGATGAGCAGTTCTTC.

This chain links TRBV5-1 with TRBJ1-1, with D possibly being TRBD1 (5 bases). V was pared by 0 bases and J by 0 bases, with 18 bases between. The CDR3 consists of 18 residues. Germline assignment: CDR1 SGHRS and CDR2 YFSETQ. Here the CDR3 reads CASSLGGRALGLNTEAFF. The CDR3 bases are TGCGCCAGCAGCTTGGGGGGCAGGGCACTTGGGTTGAACACTGAAGCTTTCTTT.

The genes are TRBV4-1 and TRBJ1-1; TRBD1 agrees at 11 bases. The CDR3 loop spans 16 amino acids. The germline V gene has CDR1 MGHRA and CDR2 YSYEKL. The junction had 7 bases not matched to a gene; V was cut back by 3 bases and J by 4 bases. The CDR3 sequence: CASSHQDRGRGTEAFF. The CDR3 DNA follows: TGCGCCAGCAGCCATCAGGACAGGGGGCGCGGCACTGAAGCTTTCTTT.

The V gene is TRBV9, the J gene TRBJ1-1; 7 nucleotides agree with TRBD1. J was trimmed by 8 bases and V by 3 bases; bases with no gene match: 13. CDR1 and CDR2 from the germline V gene are SGDLS and YYNGEE. This CDR3 contains 15 residues. In nucleotides, the CDR3 is TGTGCCAGCAGCGGCTCAAGACAGGGTCGGTCCGAAGCTTTCTTT. Protein sequence: CASSGSRQGRSEAFF.

The rearrangement uses TRBV11-2 and TRBJ1-4; D not resolved. This CDR3 has 14 residues. Trimming cost V 0 bases and J 7 bases, with 9 bases left between them. Looked up from germline, CDR1 is SGHAT and CDR2 is FQNNGV. The CDR3 DNA reads as TGTGCCAGCAGCTTAGATCTGCGCGGTGAAAAACTGTTTTTT. Its translation: CASSLDLRGEKLFF.